This T cell receptor beta chain was identified during a study of blood T cell repertoires in COVID-19 (TCRdb year 2020). For the study in its entirety: Collaborator samples came from the United States, Italy and Spain and covered acute and convalescent phases of COVID-19. The prospective study material was composed of cDNA or gDNA derived from T cells, B-cell-depleted T cells, or PBMCs. Deeply sampled blood TCRbeta repertoires from subjects exposed to, actively infected with, or recovered from COVID-19 were included in the dataset. The repertoires were released in a freely available public database meant as a resource for research on the immune response to SARS-CoV-2. The samples were drawn from the first 160 participants of the ongoing ImmuneRACE study and from some 1,300 subjects provided by 6 global collaborators. The sample metadata nearly always contained a de-identified subject ID, COVID-19 status, age in years and sex. HLA class I and class II types, where available, came from metadata supplied by the sample provider rather than from assay-based typing. What the study reported, not specific to this receptor: The quantity of clinical and demographic metadata differed by source and by participant and was supplied without curation.

In the prospective study, participants were roughly 18 to 89 years old, resided in about two dozen geographic areas of the United States, and were enrolled through a virtual design. In the prospective study, cohorts were assigned on the basis of participant-reported clinical history obtained from a screening survey and a study questionnaire. Recovered participants in ImmuneRACE Cohort 3 were defined as having two consecutive negative NP/OP PCR tests, clearance from a healthcare professional, or resolution of symptoms. In the prospective study, mobile phlebotomists collected whole blood, serum and a nasopharyngeal or oropharyngeal swab from each participant. Additional blood draws and questionnaires over an approximately 2-month period could optionally be provided by prospective study participants. Prospective study blood samples were shipped either frozen or at room temperature before DNA extraction.

The immunoSEQ Assay, a bias-controlled multiplex PCR, was used to amplify TCRbeta CDR3 regions from genomic DNA. On the study's bioinformatics: Nucleated cell counts per sample were estimated from amplification of reference gene primers within the assay. Sequence reads were collapsed and filtered to measure the absolute abundance of every unique TCRbeta CDR3 rearrangement. For each sample, productive Simpson clonality was calculated by taking the square root of Simpson's diversity index across productive rearrangements. Entries here come from immuneACCESS through TCRdb and include only in-frame sequences with V and J called. Some clones fail to appear in such tables; in the studies checked, an unresolved V gene covers under half of the shortfall, and the cause of the remainder is unknown. V and J calls and clone size come straight from that table; D and trimming were deduced from the DNA. This sample gives a few hundred thousand clones in total; 85% to 90% of them show up just once. 1.5% to 2% of the sample is in the top ten clones.

CDR1 and CDR2 (GTSNPN, SVGIG) derive from the germline V gene (reference sequence). The CDR3 starts with the cysteine, ends with the phenylalanine, and has 12 residues. The DNA shown is the 36-base CDR3, in frame from base 1. V is clipped by 5 bases and J by 4 bases, and the sequence between their germline boundaries is 9 bases long. Concerning this clone: Its antigen target is currently unknown. Per-nucleotide qualities are absent, and no much larger clonotype sits a single base away.

The chain uses TRBV30 and TRBJ1-3; the best D guess is TRBD1, with 5 bases matching. The receptor's source is a woman under 40 who had recovered from COVID-19. Sequencing was done on a sample of PBMCs or T cells enriched from blood (not recorded which). The CDR3 sequence is CAWGRQGNTIYF. Here is the DNA: TGTGCCTGGGGGAGACAGGGAAACACCATATATTTT.